The rows below give T cell receptor beta chains drawn from one sample of a study of cytomegalovirus exposure and HLA in healthy donors. TCRdb's copy holds only in-frame clones and misses some; the assay was immunoSEQ multiplex PCR. The sample carries 150,000 or so clones, around 80% recorded once. Source material: PBMCs. The receptors were gathered from a female donor in good health and CMV-seronegative. The CDR3 runs from the conserved cysteine through the conserved F or W. The order of the fields is V gene, clone size, J gene, D gene, CDR3 DNA, CDR3 protein. D genes are given only for firm matches. Clone size is stated in some rows and not others, as once, few, many or a class when expanded.

TRBV4-1	NA	TRBJ2-7	TRBD1	TGCGCCAGCAGCGACCGGGACAGGGGGTCCTACGAGCAGTACTTC	CASSDRDRGSYEQYF
TRBV5-6	NA	TRBJ2-1	TRBD2	TGTGCCAGCAGCACCGGGACTAGCGGGAGGGGAGTGGAGCAGTTCTTC	CASSTGTSGRGVEQFF
TRBV30	NA	TRBJ2-1	TRBD2	TGTGCCTGGAGTGCCCAAAAGCGGGGGGAACAGTTCTTC	CAWSAQKRGEQFF
TRBV7-2	NA	TRBJ2-1	NA	TGTGCCAGCAGCAGGGACTTCAATGAGCAGTTCTTC	CASSRDFNEQFF
TRBV18	NA	TRBJ1-5	NA	TGTGCCAGCTCACCACCGGGAGCTCGGGGGAATCAGCCCCAGCATTTT	CASSPPGARGNQPQHF
TRBV19	NA	TRBJ1-1	NA	TGTGCCAGTAGTAATTGGTTAGAGGTTTTCTTT	CASSNWLEVFF
TRBV5-1	NA	TRBJ2-3	NA	TGCGCCAGCAGCTTGGAGGGTAGCGGCACAGATACGCAGTATTTT	CASSLEGSGTDTQYF
TRBV5-1	NA	TRBJ2-2	TRBD2	TGCGCCAGCAGCGAGACTAGCGGGGGGAACACCGGGGAGCTGTTTTTT	CASSETSGGNTGELFF
TRBV7-7	NA	TRBJ2-5	TRBD1	TGTGCCAGCAGCCCCGGGACAGGGGGACAAGAGACCCAGTACTTC	CASSPGTGGQETQYF
TRBV5-6	NA	TRBJ2-7	TRBD2	TGTGCCAGCAGGCCCCTCGGGGGGGCGAGCTACGAGCAGTACTTC	CASRPLGGASYEQYF
TRBV10-2	NA	TRBJ2-7	NA	TGCGCCAGCAAACCGGGACTTAGCTCCTACGAGCAGTACTTC	CASKPGLSSYEQYF
TRBV10-3	NA	TRBJ2-1	NA	TGTGCCATCAGAGCAGGGGACCCATCCTACAATGAGCAGTTCTTC	CAIRAGDPSYNEQFF
TRBV28	few	TRBJ2-1	TRBD2	TGTGCCAGCAGTTACCAAGCGGGGGCGGGAGGGAGGCATGAGCAGTTCTTC	CASSYQAGAGGRHEQFF
TRBV19	NA	TRBJ2-1	NA	TGTGCCAGTAGTTTCCACCTAGCCCAAGTTGGCTACAATGAGCAGTTCTTC	CASSFHLAQVGYNEQFF
TRBV27	NA	TRBJ2-3	NA	TGTGCCAGCAGTTTTGGGGCAGGGTCTGGAGATACGCAGTATTTT	CASSFGAGSGDTQYF
TRBV7-9	NA	TRBJ2-6	TRBD1	TGTGCCAGCAGCTTAGTGGGACAGTCTGGGGCCAACGTCCTGACTTTC	CASSLVGQSGANVLTF
TRBV2	few	TRBJ1-2	TRBD1	TGTGCCAGCAGCCGGGGTCGGACAGGGACGGACTATGGCTACACCTTC	CASSRGRTGTDYGYTF
TRBV12-5	NA	TRBJ2-1	NA	TGTGCTAGTGGTTTCTCTTACGCGGGCAGCTCCTACAATGAGCAGTTCTTC	CASGFSYAGSSYNEQFF
TRBV4-1	NA	TRBJ1-1	NA	TGCGCCAGCAGCCAAGGTCGGGTGGACACTGAAGCTTTCTTT	CASSQGRVDTEAFF
TRBV6-1	NA	TRBJ2-3	TRBD2	TGTGCCAGCAGTGAATGGGCGGGGGGGCTCACAGATACGCAGTATTTT	CASSEWAGGLTDTQYF
TRBV28	NA	TRBJ1-2	NA	TGTGCCAGCAGTCAATTTACAGGGAGCGGCTCCTATGGCTACACCTTC	CASSQFTGSGSYGYTF
TRBV28	once	TRBJ1-5	NA	TGTGCCAGCAGTTTCGGTACCCGAGGACAGCATTTT	CASSFGTRGQHF
TRBV18	NA	TRBJ2-7	TRBD1	TGTGCCAGCTCACCACAGACAGGGGGCGGAGAGCAGTACTTC	CASSPQTGGGEQYF
TRBV7-9	once	TRBJ2-2	NA	TGTTCCAGCAGCTTACGGACCGGGGAGCTGTTTTTT	CSSSLRTGELFF
TRBV7-3	NA	TRBJ2-1	TRBD1	TGTGCCAGCAGCCCTGGGACAGGGAATCGGAATGAGCAGTTCTTC	CASSPGTGNRNEQFF
TRBV28	NA	TRBJ1-1	NA	TGTGCCAGCAGTCTTGAACCGATACTCACGAACACTGAAGCTTTCTTT	CASSLEPILTNTEAFF
TRBV30	NA	TRBJ2-7	NA	TGTGCCTGGACCCGACCAGGGGCCTACGAGCAGTACTTC	CAWTRPGAYEQYF
TRBV5-8	NA	TRBJ1-4	TRBD1	TGTGCCAGCAACCTGAACAATCCGGGACAGGGGGGGAAACTGTTTTTT	CASNLNNPGQGGKLFF
TRBV5-6	NA	TRBJ1-5	NA	TGTGCCAGCAGCTTGGCTGCGGGTAATCAGCCCCAGCATTTT	CASSLAAGNQPQHF
TRBV10-2	NA	TRBJ2-7	TRBD2	TGCGCCAGCAGTGACCTCAGACTAGCGCTCTACGAGCAGTACTTC	CASSDLRLALYEQYF
TRBV28	NA	TRBJ1-3	TRBD1	TGTGCCAGCAGTTTAAGAGAGGCGGCCCCAAGACAGGGATTGATTGGAAACACCATATATTTT	CASSLREAAPRQGLIGNTIYF
TRBV18	NA	TRBJ1-2	TRBD1	TGTGCCAGCTCACCACAGGGGGCCAATGGCTACACCTTC	CASSPQGANGYTF
TRBV19	once	TRBJ2-5	TRBD2	TGTGCCAGTAGTATCGGGACTAACGGGGAGACCCAGTACTTC	CASSIGTNGETQYF
TRBV6-1	few	TRBJ2-3	TRBD2	TGTGCCAGCAGTGTAGCGGGGGGGCCAGATACGCAGTATTTT	CASSVAGGPDTQYF
TRBV27	NA	TRBJ1-4	NA	TGTGCCAGCAGTTTTTCTGGCCTTAATGAAAAACTGTTTTTT	CASSFSGLNEKLFF
TRBV19	NA	TRBJ2-2	TRBD2	TGTGCCAGTAGTATGAGGGCGGGAGGGGCCGGGGAGCTGTTTTTT	CASSMRAGGAGELFF
TRBV11-2	NA	TRBJ2-1	TRBD2	TGTGCCAGCAAGTTAATCGGGGGGTACAATGAGCAGTTCTTC	CASKLIGGYNEQFF
TRBV7-6	NA	TRBJ2-7	TRBD1	TGTGCCAGCAGCTTGCCGGGACAGGGGGTCTTAGAGCAGTACTTC	CASSLPGQGVLEQYF
TRBV11-2	few	TRBJ2-7	NA	TGTGCCAGCAGCCGTCGCGGTAGAGAGCAGTACTTC	CASSRRGREQYF
TRBV25-1	NA	TRBJ1-1	NA	TGTGCCAGCAGTGAAATGACAGCCTTTTACACTGAAGCTTTCTTT	CASSEMTAFYTEAFF
TRBV5-1	NA	TRBJ2-1	TRBD1	TGCGCCAGCAGCTCGGCTACAGGGGGCGCAGGGGATGAGCAGTTCTTC	CASSSATGGAGDEQFF
TRBV7-2	NA	TRBJ1-6	TRBD1	TGTGCCAGCAGCCCCTTAGACAGGGGGAATAATTCACCCCTCCACTTT	CASSPLDRGNNSPLHF
TRBV6-4	NA	TRBJ2-1	NA	TGTGCCAGCAGTGAACGGCTAGCCAAGGCCAATGAGCAGTTCTTC	CASSERLAKANEQFF
TRBV5-6	NA	TRBJ2-5	NA	TGTGCCAGCAGCCTGAACAGGCAAGAGACCCAGTACTTC	CASSLNRQETQYF
TRBV7-2	NA	TRBJ1-2	NA	TGTGCCAGCAGCTTAGAGTTTAGAGCTAACTATGGCTACACCTTC	CASSLEFRANYGYTF
TRBV7-2	NA	TRBJ2-3	NA	TGTGCCAGCAGATACGGGGTAGGGGCGGCACAGGGTACGCAGTATTTT	CASRYGVGAAQGTQYF
TRBV7-2	few	TRBJ2-3	NA	TGTGCCAGCAGCTCGGAGGTCGGACTAAGGCAGTATTTT	CASSSEVGLRQYF
TRBV7-2	NA	TRBJ2-2	NA	TGTGCCAGCAGCCCGAGGAACACCGGGGAGCTGTTTTTT	CASSPRNTGELFF